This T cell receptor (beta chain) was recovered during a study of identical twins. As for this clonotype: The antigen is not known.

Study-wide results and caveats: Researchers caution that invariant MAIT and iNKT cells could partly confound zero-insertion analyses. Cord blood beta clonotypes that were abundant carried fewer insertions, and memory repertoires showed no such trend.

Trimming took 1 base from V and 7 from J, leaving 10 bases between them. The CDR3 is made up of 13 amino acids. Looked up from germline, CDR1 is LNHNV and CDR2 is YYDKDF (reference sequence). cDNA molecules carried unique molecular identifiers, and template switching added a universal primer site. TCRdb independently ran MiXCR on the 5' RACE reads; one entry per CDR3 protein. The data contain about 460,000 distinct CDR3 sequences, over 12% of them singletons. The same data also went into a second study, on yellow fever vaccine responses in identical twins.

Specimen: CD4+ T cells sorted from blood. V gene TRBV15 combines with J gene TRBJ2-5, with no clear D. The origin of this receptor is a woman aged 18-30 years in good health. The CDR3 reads CATSRGEGLTQYF. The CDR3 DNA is TGTGCCACCAGCAGAGGGGAAGGGCTGACCCAGTACTTC.